The clone carrying this T cell receptor (beta chain) was seen a handful of times. The target antigen is unknown. These data belong to a study of T cells after yellow fever vaccination. From the 5' RACE reads, TCRdb called clonotypes with MiXCR, one entry per CDR3 protein. Of fewer than 500,000 distinct CDR3 sequences listed, 15% to 20% are singletons. The germline V gene has CDR1 MNHNS and CDR2 SASEGT. The V end lost 3 bases, the J end lost 5 bases, and 14 bases lay between the germline ends. This CDR3 has 14 residues. General study points: The study re-detected most primary-vaccination clones after the booster (about 96% CD4, just over 85% CD8).

The material was PBMCs, obtained before the yellow fever booster vaccination. This chain links TRBV6-1 with TRBJ2-7; TRBD1 is a possible D gene (6 bases). The TCR sequence derives from a man aged 18 to 29 who received the YFV17D yellow fever vaccine. CDR3 region: CASSEQGKVHEQYF. In DNA, the CDR3 is TGTGCCAGCAGTGAGCAGGGGAAGGTCCACGAGCAGTACTTC.